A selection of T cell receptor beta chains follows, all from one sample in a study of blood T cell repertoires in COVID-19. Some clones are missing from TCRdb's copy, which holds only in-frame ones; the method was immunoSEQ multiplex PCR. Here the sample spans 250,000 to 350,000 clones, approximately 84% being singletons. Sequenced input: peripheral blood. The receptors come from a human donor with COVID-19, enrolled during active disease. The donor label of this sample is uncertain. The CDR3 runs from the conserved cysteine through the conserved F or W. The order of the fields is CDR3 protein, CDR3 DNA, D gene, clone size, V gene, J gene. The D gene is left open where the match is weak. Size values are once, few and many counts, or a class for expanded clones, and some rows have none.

CASRRPGDRGYEQYF,TGTGCCAGCAGGAGACCAGGGGACCGGGGCTACGAGCAGTACTTC,NA,once,TRBV6-1,TRBJ2-7
CASSTDWTAYEQYF,TGTGCCAGCAGCACCGACTGGACAGCCTACGAGCAGTACTTC,NA,NA,TRBV11-2,TRBJ2-7
CATRGSGQETQYF,TGTGCCACGAGAGGGTCGGGCCAAGAGACCCAGTACTTC,NA,NA,TRBV6-5,TRBJ2-5
CASSPQTALVTEAFF,TGTGCCAGCTCACCACAGACAGCCTTGGTCACTGAAGCTTTCTTT,NA,NA,TRBV18,TRBJ1-1
CASRRGGGPYEQYF,TGTGCCAGCAGGAGGGGGGGAGGGCCCTACGAGCAGTACTTC,NA,NA,TRBV6-5,TRBJ2-7
CASSQDRTSYNSPLHF,TGTGCCAGCAGCCAGGACAGGACTTCCTATAATTCACCCCTCCACTTT,TRBD1,many,TRBV7-2,TRBJ1-6
CASTGTSGNEQFF,TGTGCCAGCACCGGGACTTCGGGCAATGAGCAGTTCTTC,NA,NA,TRBV11-1,TRBJ2-1
CASSPQGPNTGELFF,TGTGCCAGCAGCCCCCAGGGGCCGAACACCGGGGAGCTGTTTTTT,NA,NA,TRBV7-3,TRBJ2-2
CASSKGPRLAGAHNEQFF,TGTGCCAGCAGCAAAGGCCCCCGACTAGCGGGAGCGCACAATGAGCAGTTCTTC,TRBD2,few,TRBV2,TRBJ2-1
CASSQDERTEAFF,TGTGCCAGCAGCCAAGATGAGCGCACTGAAGCTTTCTTT,NA,NA,TRBV3-1/TRBV3-2,TRBJ1-1
CASSRPGTSGGTETQYF,TGTGCCAGTAGCCGTCCCGGGACTAGCGGGGGGACAGAGACCCAGTACTTC,TRBD2,NA,TRBV19,TRBJ2-5
CASSFGGNEQYF,TGTGCCAGCAGCTTTGGGGGGAACGAGCAGTACTTC,NA,NA,TRBV5-4,TRBJ2-7
CASSRTGTQETQYF,TGTGCCAGCTCCAGGACAGGGACCCAAGAGACCCAGTACTTC,TRBD1,NA,TRBV28,TRBJ2-5
CASSLTGSGMVEKLFF,TGTGCCAGCAGTTTAACAGGGTCCGGCATGGTTGAAAAACTGTTTTTT,NA,NA,TRBV28,TRBJ1-4
CASSGKQGFTAYGYTF,TGTGCCAGTAGTGGGAAGCAGGGGTTCACGGCGTATGGCTACACCTTC,NA,few,TRBV19,TRBJ1-2
CASSSGQGTEAFF,TGCGCCAGCAGCTCGGGACAGGGGACCGAAGCTTTCTTT,TRBD1,NA,TRBV5-1,TRBJ1-1
CASSESVAGGTDTQYF,TGCGCCAGCAGTGAGTCTGTAGCGGGGGGCACAGATACGCAGTATTTT,TRBD2,NA,TRBV10-1,TRBJ2-3
CASILRPQQGEETQYF,TGCGCCAGCATCCTCCGTCCTCAACAGGGGGAAGAGACCCAGTACTTC,TRBD1,NA,TRBV5-1,TRBJ2-5
CASSKESRRKETQYF,TGTGCCAGCAGCAAAGAGAGCAGGAGGAAAGAGACCCAGTACTTC,NA,NA,TRBV21-1,TRBJ2-5
CASSVLPFGTGEGNTEAFF,TGTGCCAGCAGTGTCCTACCGTTCGGGACAGGGGAAGGGAACACTGAAGCTTTCTTT,TRBD1,NA,TRBV2,TRBJ1-1
CASSLVVSAETQYF,TGTGCCAGCAGCTTAGTAGTATCCGCGGAGACCCAGTACTTC,NA,NA,TRBV7-2,TRBJ2-5
CASSIAVNTEAFF,TGTGCCAGTAGTATAGCAGTTAACACTGAAGCTTTCTTT,NA,NA,TRBV19,TRBJ1-1
CAISEFLGGASDEQYF,TGTGCCATCAGTGAGTTTCTAGGGGGAGCCTCGGACGAGCAGTACTTC,NA,once,TRBV10-3,TRBJ2-7
CAWSLGREKGYEQYF,TGTGCCTGGAGTCTAGGGCGGGAGAAAGGCTACGAGCAGTACTTC,TRBD2,NA,TRBV30,TRBJ2-7
CASSLGDRALGGTQYF,TGTGCCAGCAGCTTAGGGGACAGGGCCCTTGGAGGGACCCAGTACTTC,TRBD1,NA,TRBV7-3,TRBJ2-5
CATGQRGYTF,TGTGCTACTGGACAGCGTGGCTACACCTTC,NA,NA,TRBV28,TRBJ1-2
CASSLASVAGVGVRNEQFF,TGTGCCAGCAGCTTAGCGTCGGTAGCGGGAGTGGGTGTAAGGAATGAGCAGTTCTTC,TRBD2,NA,TRBV7-2,TRBJ2-1
CASSLGTSRAQYF,TGTGCCAGCAGCCTCGGGACTAGTCGGGCCCAGTACTTC,TRBD2,NA,TRBV4-2,TRBJ2-5
CASSLGTGVYEQYF,TGCGCCAGCAGCCTCGGGACAGGTGTCTACGAGCAGTACTTC,TRBD1,NA,TRBV4-1,TRBJ2-7
CASSPAGGGSDTQYF,TGTGCCAGCAGCCCAGCCGGGGGAGGTTCGGATACGCAGTATTTT,NA,NA,TRBV11-3,TRBJ2-3
CASSPGWEGSPLHF,TGTGCCAGCAGCCCGGGGTGGGAGGGCTCACCCCTCCACTTT,NA,NA,TRBV14,TRBJ1-6
CATGTDYNEQFF,TGTGCCACCGGGACAGATTACAATGAGCAGTTCTTC,TRBD1,NA,TRBV24-1,TRBJ2-1
CASSFNLGASGELFF,TGTGCCAGCAGTTTTAATCTAGGGGCCAGCGGGGAGCTGTTTTTT,NA,NA,TRBV28,TRBJ2-2
CASSPPGGRSALHF,TGTGCCAGCAGTCCCCCTGGGGGCCGCTCGGCCCTCCACTTT,NA,few,TRBV27,TRBJ1-6
CARPRTSGLYEQYF,TGCGCCAGACCGAGGACTAGCGGGCTCTACGAGCAGTACTTC,TRBD2,NA,TRBV5-1,TRBJ2-7
CASSSLIGGGEKLFF,TGTGCCAGCAGCTCCCTCATAGGGGGAGGGGAAAAACTGTTTTTT,NA,NA,TRBV28,TRBJ1-4
CASSLWEGSYGYTF,TGTGCCAGCAGTTTATGGGAGGGTTCCTATGGCTACACCTTC,NA,NA,TRBV27,TRBJ1-2
CSASALTGGSYNEQFF,TGCAGTGCTAGTGCTTTGACGGGAGGCTCCTACAATGAGCAGTTCTTC,TRBD2,NA,TRBV20-1,TRBJ2-1